The entry below describes one TCR beta chain. Its antigen is as yet unknown. TCRdb's copy holds only in-frame clones and misses some; the assay was immunoSEQ multiplex PCR. The data show 30,000 to 45,000 clones, under 90% seen once. The data were obtained in a study of lymphopenia after photon versus proton radiotherapy. Study-level results: Survival link was tested only in deceased patients; proton benefit remains a possibility. Larger post-nadir TCR diversity loss correlated inversely with survival in deceased patients. Photon-treated patients lost naive T cells and TCR diversity; proton-treated stayed stable. After lymphocyte nadir, photon-treated repertoires showed oligoclonal expansion, especially CD8+ Temra.

The V and J ends lost 3 bases and 5 bases, in that order; junction bases with no gene match: 2. Germline assignment: CDR1 SEHNR and CDR2 FQNEAQ (reference sequence). The CDR3 spans 14 residues. This chain joins TRBV7-9 and TRBJ2-1; 9 bases are shared with TRBD2. The receptor comes from a man in his fifties or sixties with gastric cancer. Sequenced here: peripheral blood, sampled from a patient treated with photon-based radiotherapy. The CDR3 region has the DNA TGTGCCAGCAGCTTGACTAGCGGAAACAATGAGCAGTTCTTC. It specifies CASSLTSGNNEQFF.